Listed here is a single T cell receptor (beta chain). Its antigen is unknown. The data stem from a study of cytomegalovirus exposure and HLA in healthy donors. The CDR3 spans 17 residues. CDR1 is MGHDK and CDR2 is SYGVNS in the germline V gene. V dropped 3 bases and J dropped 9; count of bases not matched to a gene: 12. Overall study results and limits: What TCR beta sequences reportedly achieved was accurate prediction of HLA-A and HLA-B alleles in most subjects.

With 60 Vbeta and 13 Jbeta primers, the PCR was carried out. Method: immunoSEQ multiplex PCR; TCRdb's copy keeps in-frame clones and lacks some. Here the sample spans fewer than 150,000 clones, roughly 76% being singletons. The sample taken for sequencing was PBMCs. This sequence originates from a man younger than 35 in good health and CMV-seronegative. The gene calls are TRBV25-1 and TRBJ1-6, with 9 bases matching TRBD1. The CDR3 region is CASSDPLDRGRSSPLHF. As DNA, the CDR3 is TGTGCCAGCAGTGATCCTCTGGACAGGGGAAGGAGTTCACCCCTCCACTTT.